This T cell receptor beta chain was obtained from a study of blood T cell repertoires in COVID-19. This CDR3 spans 15 amino acids. V dropped 0 bases and J dropped 0; count of bases not matched to a gene: 1. Per germline, CDR1 LNHDA and CDR2 SQIVND (reference sequence). Assay: immunoSEQ multiplex PCR; the TCRdb copy retains only in-frame clones and omits some. The table records 130,000 to 150,000 clones, about 80% of them present only once. Sequencing used peripheral blood. The chain employs TRBV19 and TRBJ1-1, with 7 bases aligning to TRBD1. The TCR originated in a man aged 60-69 years with acute or convalescent COVID-19. CDR3 coding DNA: TGTGCCAGTAGTATAGATGGGACAGTGAACACTGAAGCTTTCTTT. Translated: CASSIDGTVNTEAFF.